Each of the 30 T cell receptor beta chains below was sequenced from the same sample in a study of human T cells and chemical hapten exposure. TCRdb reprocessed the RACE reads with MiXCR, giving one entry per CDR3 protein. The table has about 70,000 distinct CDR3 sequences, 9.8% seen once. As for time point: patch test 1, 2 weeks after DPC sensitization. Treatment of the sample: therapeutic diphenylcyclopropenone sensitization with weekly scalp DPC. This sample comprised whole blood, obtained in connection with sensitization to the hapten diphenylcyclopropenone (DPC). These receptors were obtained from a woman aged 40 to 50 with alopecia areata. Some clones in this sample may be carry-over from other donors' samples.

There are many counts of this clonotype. CDR3 sequence (DNA): TGTGCCACCCAAAATAGGGTGGGGGCTGAAGCTTTCTTT. Its protein is CATQNRVGAEAFF. This rearrangement joins TRBV11-2 to TRBJ1-1, with a weak D call TRBD1 (5 bases). The V end lost 10 bases, the J end lost 6 bases, and 18 bases lay between the germline ends. Germline V gene data show CDR1 as SGHAT and CDR2 as FQNNGV. The CDR3 runs 13 residues.

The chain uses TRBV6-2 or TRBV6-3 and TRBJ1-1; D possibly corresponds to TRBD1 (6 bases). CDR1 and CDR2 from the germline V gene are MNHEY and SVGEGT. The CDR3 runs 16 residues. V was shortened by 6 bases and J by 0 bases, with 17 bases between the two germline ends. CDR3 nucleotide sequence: TGTGCCAGCAGCCTCTTCCCGGGACATATGAACACTGAAGCTTTCTTT. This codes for CASSLFPGHMNTEAFF.

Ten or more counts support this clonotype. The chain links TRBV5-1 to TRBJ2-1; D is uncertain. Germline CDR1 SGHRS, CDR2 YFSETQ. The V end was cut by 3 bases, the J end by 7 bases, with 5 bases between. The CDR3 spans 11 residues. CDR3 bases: TGCGCCAGCAGCTATATGAATGAGCAGTTCTTC. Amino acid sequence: CASSYMNEQFF. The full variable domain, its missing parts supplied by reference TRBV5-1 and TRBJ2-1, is KAGVTQTPRYLIKTRGQQVTLSCSPISGHRSVSWYQQTPGQGLQFLFEYFSETQRNKGNFPGRFSGRQFSNSRSEMNVSTLELGDSALYLCASSYMNEQFFGPGTRLTVL.

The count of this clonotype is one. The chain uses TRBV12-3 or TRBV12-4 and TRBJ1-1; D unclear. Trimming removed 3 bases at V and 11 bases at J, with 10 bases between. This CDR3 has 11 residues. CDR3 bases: TGTGCCAGCAGTTTTCTTCTGGGCGCTTTCTTT. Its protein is CASSFLLGAFF.

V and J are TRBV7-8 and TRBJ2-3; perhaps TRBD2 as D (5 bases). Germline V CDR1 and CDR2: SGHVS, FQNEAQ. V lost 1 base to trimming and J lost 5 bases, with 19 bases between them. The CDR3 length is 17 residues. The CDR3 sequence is CASSLVPRGISIDTQYF. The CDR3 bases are TGTGCCAGCAGCTTAGTGCCCCGGGGAATCAGTATAGATACGCAGTATTTT. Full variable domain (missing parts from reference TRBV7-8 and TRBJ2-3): GAGVSQSPRYKVAKRGQDVALRCDPISGHVSLFWYQQALGQGPEFLTYFQNEAQLDKSGLPSDRFFAERPEGSVSTLKIQRTQQEDSAVYLCASSLVPRGISIDTQYFGPGTRLTVL.

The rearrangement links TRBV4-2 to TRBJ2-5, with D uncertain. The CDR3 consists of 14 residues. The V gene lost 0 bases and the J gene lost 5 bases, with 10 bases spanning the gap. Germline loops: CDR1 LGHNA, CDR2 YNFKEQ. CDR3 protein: CASSQEGRAETQYF. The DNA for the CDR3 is TGTGCCAGCAGCCAAGAGGGCCGAGCGGAGACCCAGTACTTC.

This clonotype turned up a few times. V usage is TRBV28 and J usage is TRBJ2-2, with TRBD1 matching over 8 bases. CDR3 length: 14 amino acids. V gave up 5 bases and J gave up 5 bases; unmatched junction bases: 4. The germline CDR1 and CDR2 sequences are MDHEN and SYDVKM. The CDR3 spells CASSGRTGTGELFF. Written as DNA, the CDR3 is TGTGCCAGCAGTGGGAGGACAGGGACCGGGGAGCTGTTTTTT.

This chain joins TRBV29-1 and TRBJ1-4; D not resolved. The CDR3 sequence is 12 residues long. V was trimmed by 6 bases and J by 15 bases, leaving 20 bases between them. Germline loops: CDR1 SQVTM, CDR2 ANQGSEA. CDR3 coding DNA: TGCAGCGTCGTCGAGTCACTTCGCGGGGTGTTTTTT. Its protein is CSVVESLRGVFF. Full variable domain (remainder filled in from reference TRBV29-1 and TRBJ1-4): SAVISQKPSRDICQRGTSLTIQCQVDSQVTMMFWYRQQPGQSLTLIATANQGSEATYESGFVIDKFPISRPNLTFSTLTVSNMSPEDSSIYLCSVVESLRGVFFGSGTQLSVL.

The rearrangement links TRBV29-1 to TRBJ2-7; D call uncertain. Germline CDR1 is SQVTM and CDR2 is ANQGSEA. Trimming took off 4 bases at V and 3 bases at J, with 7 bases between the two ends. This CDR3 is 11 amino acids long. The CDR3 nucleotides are TGCAGCGTTGGAGAGGACTACGAGCAGTACTTC. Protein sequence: CSVGEDYEQYF.

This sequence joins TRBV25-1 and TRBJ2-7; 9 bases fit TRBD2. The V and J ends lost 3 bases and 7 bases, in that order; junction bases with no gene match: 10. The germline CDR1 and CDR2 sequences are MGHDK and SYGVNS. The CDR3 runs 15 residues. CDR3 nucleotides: TGTGCCAGCAGTGAGGCTAGCGGGGCCCCGTGGGAGCAGTACTTC. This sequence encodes CASSEASGAPWEQYF.

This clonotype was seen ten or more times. Written as DNA, the CDR3 is TGTGCCATCAGTGAGTCTACAGGGGATCAGCCCCAGCATTTT. It encodes CAISESTGDQPQHF. The chain carries TRBV10-3 and TRBJ1-5, with 7 bases identical to TRBD1. This CDR3 comprises 14 residues. The germline V gene encodes CDR1 ENHRY and CDR2 SYGVKD. V trimming: 0 bases; J trimming: 5 bases; junction bases outside the gene matches: 1.

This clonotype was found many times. CDR3 amino acids: CASSPPGVVNIQYF. In nucleotides, the CDR3 is TGTGCCAGCAGCCCCCCCGGGGTAGTGAACATTCAGTACTTC. V is TRBV4-2 and J is TRBJ2-4, with TRBD2 as a possible D gene (5 bases). The V and J ends lost 4 bases and 7 bases respectively, with 14 bases between them. CDR1 is LGHNA, CDR2 YNFKEQ, per germline. The CDR3 length is 14 residues.

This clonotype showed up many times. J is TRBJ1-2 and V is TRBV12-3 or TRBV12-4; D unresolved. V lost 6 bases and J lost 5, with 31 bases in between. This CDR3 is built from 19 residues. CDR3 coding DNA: TGTGCCAGCAGACCCTGGCGGAGTAGCCGGACGGCCGAGAAGTATGGCTACACCTTC. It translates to CASRPWRSSRTAEKYGYTF.

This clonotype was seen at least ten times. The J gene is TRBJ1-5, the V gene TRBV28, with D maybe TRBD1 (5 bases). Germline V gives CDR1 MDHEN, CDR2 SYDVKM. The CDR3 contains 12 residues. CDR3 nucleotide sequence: TGTGCAAGCGACAGTAACAATCAGCCCCAGCATTTT. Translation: CASDSNNQPQHF.

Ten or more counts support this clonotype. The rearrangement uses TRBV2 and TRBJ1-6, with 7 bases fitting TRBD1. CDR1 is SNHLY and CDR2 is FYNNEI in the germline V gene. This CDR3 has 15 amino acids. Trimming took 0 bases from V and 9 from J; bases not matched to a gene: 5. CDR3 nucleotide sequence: TGTGCCAGCAGTGAAGCGACAGGGACTGGTTCACCCCTCCACTTT. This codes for CASSEATGTGSPLHF.

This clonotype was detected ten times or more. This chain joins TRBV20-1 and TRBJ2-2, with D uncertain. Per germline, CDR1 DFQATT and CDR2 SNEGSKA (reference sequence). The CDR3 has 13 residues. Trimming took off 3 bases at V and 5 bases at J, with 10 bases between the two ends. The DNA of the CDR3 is TGCAGTGCTAGGAAATTAGCAACCGGGGAGCTGTTTTTT. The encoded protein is CSARKLATGELFF.

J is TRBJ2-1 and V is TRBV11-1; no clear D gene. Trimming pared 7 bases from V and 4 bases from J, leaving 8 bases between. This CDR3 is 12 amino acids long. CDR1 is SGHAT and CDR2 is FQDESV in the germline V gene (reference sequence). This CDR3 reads CASKGDYNEQFF. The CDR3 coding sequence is TGTGCCAGCAAGGGTGATTACAATGAGCAGTTCTTC.

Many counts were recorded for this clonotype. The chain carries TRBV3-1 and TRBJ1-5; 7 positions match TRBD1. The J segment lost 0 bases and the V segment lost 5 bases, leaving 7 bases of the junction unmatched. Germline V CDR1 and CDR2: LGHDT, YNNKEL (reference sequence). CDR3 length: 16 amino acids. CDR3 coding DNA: TGTGCCAGCAGCGCCGGACAGGTTTATAGCAATCAGCCCCAGCATTTT. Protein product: CASSAGQVYSNQPQHF. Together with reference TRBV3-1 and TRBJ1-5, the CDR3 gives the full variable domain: DTAVSQTPKYLVTQMGNDKSIKCEQNLGHDTMYWYKQDSKKFLKIMFSYNNKELIINETVPNRFSPKSPDKAHLNLHINSLELGDSAVYFCASSAGQVYSNQPQHFGDGTRLSIL.

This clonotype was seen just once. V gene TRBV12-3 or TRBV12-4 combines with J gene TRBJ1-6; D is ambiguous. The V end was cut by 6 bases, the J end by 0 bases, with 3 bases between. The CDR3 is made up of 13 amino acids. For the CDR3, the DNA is TGTGCCAGCAGCTACTCCTATAATTCACCCCTCCACTTT. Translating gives CASSYSYNSPLHF.

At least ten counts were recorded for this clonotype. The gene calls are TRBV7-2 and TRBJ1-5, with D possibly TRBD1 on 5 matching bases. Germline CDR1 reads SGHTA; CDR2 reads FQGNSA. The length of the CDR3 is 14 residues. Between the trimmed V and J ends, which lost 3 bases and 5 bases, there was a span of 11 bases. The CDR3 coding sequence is TGTGCCAGCAGCTTGTGGGGGAGCGATCAGCCCCAGCATTTT. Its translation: CASSLWGSDQPQHF.

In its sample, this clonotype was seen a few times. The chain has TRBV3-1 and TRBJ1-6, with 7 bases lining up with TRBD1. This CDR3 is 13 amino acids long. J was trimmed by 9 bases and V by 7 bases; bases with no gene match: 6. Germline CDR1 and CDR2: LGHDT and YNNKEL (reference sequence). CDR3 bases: TGTGCCAGCACTGACAGGGAAGGTTCACCCCTCCACTTT. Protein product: CASTDREGSPLHF.

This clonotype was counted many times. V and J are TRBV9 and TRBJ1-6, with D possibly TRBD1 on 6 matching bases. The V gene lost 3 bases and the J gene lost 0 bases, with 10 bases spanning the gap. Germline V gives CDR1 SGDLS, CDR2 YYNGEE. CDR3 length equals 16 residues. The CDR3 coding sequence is TGTGCCAGCAGCGCGACAGGTGACTCCTATAATTCACCCCTCCACTTT. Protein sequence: CASSATGDSYNSPLHF.

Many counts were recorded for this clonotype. The CDR3 nucleotides read TGTGCCAGCTCACCAACCGCCGGGGTGCCCTCCTACGAGCAGTACTTC. Protein sequence: CASSPTAGVPSYEQYF. The V gene is TRBV18, the J gene TRBJ2-7, with a possible D match to TRBD2 (5 bases). Per the germline V gene, CDR1 is KGHSH and CDR2 is LQKENI. Trimming removed 2 bases at V and 0 bases at J, with 14 bases between. The CDR3 has 16 amino acids.

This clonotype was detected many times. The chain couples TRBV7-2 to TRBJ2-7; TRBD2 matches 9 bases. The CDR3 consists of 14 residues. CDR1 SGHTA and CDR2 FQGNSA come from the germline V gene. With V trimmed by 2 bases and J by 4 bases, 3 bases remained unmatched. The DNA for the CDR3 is TGTGCCAGCAGCTTAAGCGGGGGGCGGTACGAGCAGTACTTC. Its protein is CASSLSGGRYEQYF.

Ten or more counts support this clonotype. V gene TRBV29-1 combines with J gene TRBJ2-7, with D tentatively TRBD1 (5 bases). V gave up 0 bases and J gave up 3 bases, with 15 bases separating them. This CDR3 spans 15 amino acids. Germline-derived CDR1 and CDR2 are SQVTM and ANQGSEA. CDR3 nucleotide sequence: TGCAGCGTTGAAGAGGCAGGGTTTATCTTCTACGAGCAGTACTTC. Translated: CSVEEAGFIFYEQYF.

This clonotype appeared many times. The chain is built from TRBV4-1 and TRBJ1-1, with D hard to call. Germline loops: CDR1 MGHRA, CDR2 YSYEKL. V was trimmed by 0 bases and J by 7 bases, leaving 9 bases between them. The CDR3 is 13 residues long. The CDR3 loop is CASSQDLGREAFF. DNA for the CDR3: TGCGCCAGCAGCCAAGATCTAGGGCGTGAAGCTTTCTTT.

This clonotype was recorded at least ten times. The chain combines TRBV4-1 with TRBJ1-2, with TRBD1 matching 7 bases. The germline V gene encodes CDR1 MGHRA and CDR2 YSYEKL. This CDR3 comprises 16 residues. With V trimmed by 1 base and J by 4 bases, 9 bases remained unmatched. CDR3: CASSQGVSGTAYGYTF. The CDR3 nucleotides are TGCGCCAGCAGCCAAGGAGTTTCGGGGACAGCCTATGGCTACACCTTC.

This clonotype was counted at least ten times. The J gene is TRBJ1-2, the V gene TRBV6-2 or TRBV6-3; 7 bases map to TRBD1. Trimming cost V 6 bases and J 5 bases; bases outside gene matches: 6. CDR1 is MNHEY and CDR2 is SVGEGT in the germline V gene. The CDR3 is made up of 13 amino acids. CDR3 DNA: TGTGCCAGCAGCCCAGGGGGGCGGTATGGCTACACCTTC. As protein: CASSPGGRYGYTF.

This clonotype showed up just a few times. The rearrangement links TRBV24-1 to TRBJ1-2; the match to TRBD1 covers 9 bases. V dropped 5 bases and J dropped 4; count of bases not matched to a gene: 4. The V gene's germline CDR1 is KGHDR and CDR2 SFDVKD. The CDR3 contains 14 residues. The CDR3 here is CATSARTGAYGYTF. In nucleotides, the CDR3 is TGTGCCACCAGTGCCAGGACAGGGGCCTATGGCTACACCTTC.

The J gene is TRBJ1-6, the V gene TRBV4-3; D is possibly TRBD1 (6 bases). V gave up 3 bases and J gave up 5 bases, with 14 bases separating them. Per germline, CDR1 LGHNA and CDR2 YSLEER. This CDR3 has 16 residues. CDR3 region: CASSHPRGGDNSPLHF. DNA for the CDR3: TGCGCCAGCAGCCACCCTCGGGGGGGCGATAATTCACCCCTCCACTTT.